This note documents a single TCR beta chain sequence. Its antigen is unknown. This sample is drawn from a study of cytomegalovirus exposure and HLA in healthy donors. Broader study findings: Owing to their indistinguishability, certain V segments, notably TRBV6-2 and TRBV6-3, were excluded. Upon later analysis, HLA-associated TCR beta chains proved more clonally expanded than other, equally common chains. In an earlier analysis, most TCR beta V segments were productive about 87% or about 30% of the time. Most TCR sequences were rare, but some public TCRs occurred in many donors.

Trimming removed 0 bases at V and 3 bases at J, with 12 bases between. CDR1 and CDR2 (germline): SGHNT, YYREEE (reference sequence). The CDR3 spans 15 residues. Researchers ran the PCR with 60 Vbeta and 13 Jbeta primers. TCRdb keeps only in-frame clones here, not all; method: immunoSEQ multiplex PCR. The sample carries about 170,000 clones, over 65% recorded once. The rearrangement links TRBV5-4 to TRBJ1-2; weak D call: TRBD1 (5 bases). The source material was PBMCs. The clonotype was recovered from a female donor in good health and CMV-seronegative. The CDR3 bases are TGTGCCAGCAGCTTGGTTGGGGCCAGGGACTATGGCTACACCTTC. Translated, it gives CASSLVGARDYGYTF.